Shown below are 26 T cell receptor beta chains from a single sample sequenced in a study of T-cell memory formation after mild COVID-19. TCRdb passed the 5' RACE reads through MiXCR, listing each CDR3 protein once. The table includes roughly 300,000 distinct CDR3 sequences, roughly an eighth detected once. Sample: PBMCs or a T cell subset sorted from them (not recorded which). These receptors were collected from a man in his late teens or twenties who had mild COVID-19 (a few samples of this study predate the infection). Cell type and time point are not known.

The rearrangement uses TRBV28 and TRBJ2-7; 11 nucleotides line up with TRBD2. The ends lost 5 bases at V and 3 bases at J; junction bases unmatched: 6. This CDR3 is built from 15 residues. The germline V gene has CDR1 MDHEN and CDR2 SYDVKM. CDR3 sequence reads: CASSTSGGKLYEQYF. The DNA of the CDR3 is TGTGCCAGCAGTACTAGCGGGGGAAAACTCTACGAGCAGTACTTC.

The chain links TRBV7-6 to TRBJ2-7; D is perhaps TRBD1 (5 bases). This CDR3 has 14 residues. V gave up 3 bases and J gave up 0 bases, with 9 bases separating them. Germline V CDR1 and CDR2: SGHVS, FNYEAQ. In DNA form, the CDR3 reads TGTGCCAGCAGCTTTCGACAGATCTCCTACGAGCAGTACTTC. This gives the protein CASSFRQISYEQYF.

This chain joins TRBV6-1 and TRBJ1-2, with D perhaps matching TRBD1 (5 bases). Trimming removed 4 bases from V and 2 bases from J, with 14 bases in between. The CDR3 is made up of 15 amino acids. Germline CDR1 MNHNS, CDR2 SASEGT. CDR3 protein: CASSGFSDINYGYTF. The CDR3 bases are TGTGCCAGCAGTGGGTTTTCGGACATCAACTATGGCTACACCTTC.

This chain connects TRBV6-2 or TRBV6-3 to TRBJ2-7; D unresolved. The CDR3 runs to 12 residues. Germline-derived CDR1 and CDR2 are MNHEY and SVGEGT. Trimming pared 6 bases from V and 1 base from J, leaving 7 bases between. The CDR3 here is CASSRYSYEQYV. CDR3 DNA sequence: TGTGCCAGCAGCCGTTATTCCTACGAGCAGTACGTC.

The rearrangement joins TRBV6-5 to TRBJ1-3, with D perhaps TRBD1 (6 bases). CDR3 length: 17 amino acids. Looked up from germline, CDR1 is MNHEY and CDR2 is SVGAGI. The V and J ends lost 0 bases and 4 bases respectively, with 16 bases between them. Written as DNA, the CDR3 is TGTGCCAGCAGTTACTCGAATCGGGGGGCGCGAGGAAACACCATATATTTT. Residues: CASSYSNRGARGNTIYF.

The chain recombines TRBV12-3 or TRBV12-4 with TRBJ2-7; 12 bases line up with TRBD1. This CDR3 contains 18 residues. Trimming at V came to 4 bases and at J to 2 bases, leaving 12 bases not matched to a gene. As DNA, the CDR3 is TGTGCCAGCAGTTCCACGGGACAGGGGGCCCCTGCAGCCTACGAGCAGTACTTC. Protein sequence: CASSSTGQGAPAAYEQYF.

The chain links TRBV14 to TRBJ2-5; D remains unclear. CDR1 and CDR2 from the germline V gene are SGHDN and FVKESK. This CDR3 is 14 amino acids long. The V end was cut by 0 bases, the J end by 7 bases, with 12 bases between. CDR3 region: CASSQDPMGTTQYF. The CDR3 DNA follows: TGTGCCAGCAGCCAAGACCCTATGGGAACGACCCAGTACTTC.

The V call is TRBV19, the J call TRBJ2-7; 12 bases line up with TRBD1. In germline, CDR1 is LNHDA, CDR2 SQIVND (reference sequence). J lost 0 bases, V lost 5 bases, and 2 bases had no gene match. This CDR3 is built from 15 residues. DNA of the CDR3: TGTGCCAGTAGTGGGACAGGGGGCCTCTCCTACGAGCAGTACTTC. This encodes CASSGTGGLSYEQYF.

The J gene is TRBJ2-7, the V gene TRBV12-3 or TRBV12-4; unclear D gene. The CDR3 sequence is 14 residues long. The V end was cut by 6 bases, the J end by 2 bases, with 14 bases between. The CDR3 bases are TGTGCCAGCAGCCCCAGAGTTGGGGCCTACGAGCAGTACTTC. It translates to CASSPRVGAYEQYF.

In its sample, this clonotype was seen a few times. The gene calls are TRBV7-9 and TRBJ2-2; no firm D call. V lost 5 bases, J lost 4 bases, and 14 bases lay in between. The CDR3 runs to 15 residues. The germline gives CDR1 SEHNR, CDR2 FQNEAQ (reference sequence). In DNA, the CDR3 is TGTGCCAGCAGCGCTCTCTCCTGGGCCACCGGGGAGCTGTTTTTT. Protein product: CASSALSWATGELFF.

J is TRBJ1-4 and V is TRBV4-2, with TRBD1 as a possible D gene (5 bases). The CDR3 sequence is 17 residues long. Germline V lookup: CDR1 LGHNA, CDR2 YNFKEQ. V lost 0 bases, J lost 5 bases, and 16 bases lay in between. CDR3 sequence (DNA): TGTGCCAGCAGCCAAGAGGGCGTTTTCGGGGGGAATGAAAAACTGTTTTTT. Translated, it gives CASSQEGVFGGNEKLFF.

This clonotype was seen at least ten times. The DNA of the CDR3 is TGCGCCAGCAGCTTAACCGGGACAGGGAACTATGGCTACACCTTC. It is translated as CASSLTGTGNYGYTF. The V and J genes are TRBV5-1 and TRBJ1-2, with 9 nucleotides matching TRBD1. V dropped 2 bases and J dropped 2; count of bases not matched to a gene: 4. The germline CDR1 and CDR2 sequences are SGHRS and YFSETQ. The CDR3 is 15 amino acids.

This clonotype was detected a few times. This chain connects TRBV7-2 to TRBJ2-7, with 12 bases that match TRBD1. V lost 5 bases and J lost 7; bases outside the gene matches: 6. The length of the CDR3 is 14 residues. The germline gives CDR1 SGHTA, CDR2 FQGNSA. CDR3 DNA: TGTGCCAGCAGCACGGGACAGGGGGCAGGGGAGCAGTACGTC. Translated: CASSTGQGAGEQYV.

This clonotype has only a few counts. The chain has TRBV7-6 and TRBJ1-1, with a tentative D call TRBD1 (5 bases). Per the germline V gene, CDR1 is SGHVS and CDR2 is FNYEAQ. Trimming removed 4 bases at V and 1 base at J, with 13 bases between. The CDR3 contains 15 residues. The DNA for the CDR3 is TGTGCCAGCAGCTCGGGACCGAGGGGGAACACTGAAGCTTTCTTT. Its translation is CASSSGPRGNTEAFF.

This clonotype came up a few times. The chain links TRBV6-2 or TRBV6-3 to TRBJ2-4; 8 bases are shared with TRBD1. There are 14 residues in the CDR3. J gave up 5 bases and V 5 bases, and 5 bases lay outside the gene matches. Per the germline V gene, CDR1 is MNHEY and CDR2 is SVGEGT. The CDR3 reads CASSLYRGENIQYF. In DNA form, the CDR3 reads TGTGCCAGCAGTCTTTACAGGGGGGAAAACATTCAGTACTTC.

The gene calls are TRBV20-1 and TRBJ2-7; 9 bases line up with TRBD1. The CDR3 is 14 amino acids. CDR1 and CDR2 from the germline V gene are DFQATT and SNEGSKA (reference sequence). Trimming cost V 4 bases and J 0 bases; bases outside gene matches: 4. CDR3 sequence reads: CSAIQGALSYEQYV. The CDR3 nucleotides are TGCAGTGCTATACAGGGGGCCCTCTCCTACGAGCAGTACGTC.

This clonotype was counted between two and nine times. V and J are TRBV9 and TRBJ2-3; possible D gene TRBD2, 6 bases. The germline V and J ends were trimmed by 7 bases and 2 bases, with 11 bases remaining between them. CDR3 length: 13 residues. The germline V gene has CDR1 SGDLS and CDR2 YYNGEE. This CDR3 is CASAAGTTDTQYF. In DNA, the CDR3 is TGTGCCAGCGCGGCGGGGACCACAGATACGCAGTATTTT.

This clonotype was seen a handful of times. The chain has TRBV29-1 and TRBJ2-1; 9 bases match TRBD1. Germline V gene lookup returns CDR1 SQVTM and CDR2 ANQGSEA. The CDR3 length is 12 residues. The CDR3 reads CSQGQGKSEQFF. The DNA for the CDR3 is TGCAGTCAGGGACAGGGCAAGAGTGAGCAGTTCTTC.

This clonotype was counted between two and nine times. The V and J genes are TRBV5-4 and TRBJ1-1; D is ambiguous. V was shortened by 0 bases and J by 4 bases, with 4 bases between the two germline ends. There are 12 residues in the CDR3. CDR1 is SGHNT and CDR2 is YYREEE in the germline V gene (reference sequence). The CDR3 region has the DNA TGTGCCAGCAGCTTGGCAGCCACTGAAGCTTTCTTT. This gives the protein CASSLAATEAFF.

This clonotype was found a few times. V is TRBV11-2 and J is TRBJ1-5; D is unresolved. The V end was cut by 0 bases, the J end by 7 bases, with 7 bases between. The CDR3 has 13 residues. The germline gives CDR1 SGHAT, CDR2 FQNNGV. CDR3 amino acids: CASSLETIQPQHF. The CDR3 DNA is TGTGCCAGCAGCTTAGAAACCATACAGCCCCAGCATTTT. Full variable domain (remainder filled in from reference TRBV11-2 and TRBJ1-5): EAGVAQSPRYKIIEKRQSVAFWCNPISGHATLYWYQQILGQGPKLLIQFQNNGVVDDSQLPKDRFSAERLKGVDSTLKIQPAKLEDSAVYLCASSLETIQPQHFGDGTRLSIL.

This clonotype was counted only a few times. V usage is TRBV7-3 and J usage is TRBJ2-3; TRBD2 is a possible D gene (6 bases). Germline assignment: CDR1 SGHTA and CDR2 FQGTGA. Trimming stripped 5 bases from V and 4 bases from J, with 16 bases between. The CDR3 runs to 15 residues. CDR3 amino acids: CASSLSGALADTQYF. CDR3 nucleotide sequence: TGTGCCAGCAGCCTTAGCGGAGCACTAGCAGATACGCAGTATTTT.

The rearrangement joins TRBV7-2 to TRBJ2-7, with D tentatively TRBD1 (5 bases). V was clipped by 5 bases and J by 6 bases, with 14 bases between them. CDR3 length: 13 amino acids. In germline, CDR1 is SGHTA, CDR2 FQGNSA. DNA of the CDR3: TGTGCCAGCAGCCGGTTTTGGGGCGCCGAGCAGTACTTC. It encodes CASSRFWGAEQYF. Variable domain in full (rest from reference TRBV7-2 and TRBJ2-7): GAGVSQSPSNKVTEKGKDVELRCDPISGHTALYWYRQSLGQGLEFLIYFQGNSAPDKSGLPSDRFSAERTGGSVSTLTIQRTQQEDSAVYLCASSRFWGAEQYFGPGTRLTVT.

This CDR3 is CASSQGGAQETQYF. For the CDR3, the DNA is TGTGCCAGCAGCCAAGGGGGGGCCCAAGAGACCCAGTACTTC. The chain carries TRBV4-2 and TRBJ2-5; D possibly matches TRBD1 or TRBD2 (6 bases each). Germline CDR1 reads LGHNA; CDR2 reads YNFKEQ. Trimming cost V 1 base and J 1 base, with 7 bases left between them. The CDR3 contains 14 residues.

The rearrangement joins TRBV28 to TRBJ1-4, with 8 bases that match TRBD1. This CDR3 has 15 residues. Germline V gives CDR1 MDHEN, CDR2 SYDVKM. V shed 5 bases, J shed 1 base, and the junction held 3 bases outside the gene matches. This CDR3 is CASSETGGTNEKLFF. DNA of the CDR3: TGTGCCAGCAGTGAAACAGGGGGAACTAATGAAAAACTGTTTTTT.

Only a few counts were recorded for this clonotype. V is TRBV15 and J is TRBJ2-7, with D unclear. Trimming removed 4 bases from V and 4 bases from J, with 11 bases in between. This CDR3 is built from 13 residues. Germline V CDR1 and CDR2: LNHNV, YYDKDF (reference sequence). The CDR3 nucleotides read TGTGCCACCAGCACCGGGTTAAGGTACGAGCAGTACTTC. It codes for CATSTGLRYEQYF.

The chain is built from TRBV20-1 and TRBJ2-2, with 7 bases lining up with TRBD1. The junction had 4 bases not matched to a gene; V was cut back by 4 bases and J by 2 bases. The CDR3 is 14 residues long. Germline V gene sequence: CDR1 DFQATT, CDR2 SNEGSKA (reference sequence). CDR3 residues: CSATGQTNTGELFF. The CDR3 coding sequence is TGCAGTGCTACGGGACAGACTAACACCGGGGAGCTGTTTTTT.